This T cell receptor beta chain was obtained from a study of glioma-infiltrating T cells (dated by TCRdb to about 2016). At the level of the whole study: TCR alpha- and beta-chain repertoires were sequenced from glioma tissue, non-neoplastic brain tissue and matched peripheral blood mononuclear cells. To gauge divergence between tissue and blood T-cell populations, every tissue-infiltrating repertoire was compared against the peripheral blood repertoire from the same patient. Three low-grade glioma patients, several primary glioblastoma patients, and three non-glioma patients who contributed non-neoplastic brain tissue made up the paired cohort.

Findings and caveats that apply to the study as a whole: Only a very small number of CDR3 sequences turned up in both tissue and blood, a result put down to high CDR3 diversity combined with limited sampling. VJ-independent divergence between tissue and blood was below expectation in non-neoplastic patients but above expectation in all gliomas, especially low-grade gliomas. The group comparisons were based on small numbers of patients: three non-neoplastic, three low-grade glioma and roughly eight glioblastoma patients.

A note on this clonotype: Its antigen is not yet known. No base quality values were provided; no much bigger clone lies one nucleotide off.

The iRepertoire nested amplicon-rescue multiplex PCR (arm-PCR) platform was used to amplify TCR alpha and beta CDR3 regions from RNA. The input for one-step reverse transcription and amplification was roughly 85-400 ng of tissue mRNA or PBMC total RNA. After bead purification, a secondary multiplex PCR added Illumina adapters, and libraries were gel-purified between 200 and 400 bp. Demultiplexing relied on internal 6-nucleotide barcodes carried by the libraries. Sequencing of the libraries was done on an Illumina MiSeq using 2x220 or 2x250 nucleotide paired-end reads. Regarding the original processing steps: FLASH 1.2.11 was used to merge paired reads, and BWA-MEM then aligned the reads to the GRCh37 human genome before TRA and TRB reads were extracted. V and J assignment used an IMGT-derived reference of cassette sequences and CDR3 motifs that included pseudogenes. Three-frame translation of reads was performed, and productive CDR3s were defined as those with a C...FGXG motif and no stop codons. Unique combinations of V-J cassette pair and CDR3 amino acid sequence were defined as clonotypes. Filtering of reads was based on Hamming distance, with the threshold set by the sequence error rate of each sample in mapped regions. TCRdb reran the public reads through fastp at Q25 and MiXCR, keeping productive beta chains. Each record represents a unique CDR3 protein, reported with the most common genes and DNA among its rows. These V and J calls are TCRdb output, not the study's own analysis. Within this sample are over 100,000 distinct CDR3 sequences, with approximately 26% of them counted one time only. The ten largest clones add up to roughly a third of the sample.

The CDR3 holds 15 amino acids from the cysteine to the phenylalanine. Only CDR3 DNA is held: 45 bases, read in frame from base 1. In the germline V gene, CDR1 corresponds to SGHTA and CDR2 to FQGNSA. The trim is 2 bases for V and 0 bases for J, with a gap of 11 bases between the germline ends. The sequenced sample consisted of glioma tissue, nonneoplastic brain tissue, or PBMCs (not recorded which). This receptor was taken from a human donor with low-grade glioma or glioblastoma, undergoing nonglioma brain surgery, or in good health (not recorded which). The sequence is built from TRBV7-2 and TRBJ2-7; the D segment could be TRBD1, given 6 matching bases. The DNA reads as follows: TGTGCCAGCAGCTTATTAGGACAGAGCTCCTACGAGCAGTACTTC. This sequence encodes CASSLLGQSSYEQYF.